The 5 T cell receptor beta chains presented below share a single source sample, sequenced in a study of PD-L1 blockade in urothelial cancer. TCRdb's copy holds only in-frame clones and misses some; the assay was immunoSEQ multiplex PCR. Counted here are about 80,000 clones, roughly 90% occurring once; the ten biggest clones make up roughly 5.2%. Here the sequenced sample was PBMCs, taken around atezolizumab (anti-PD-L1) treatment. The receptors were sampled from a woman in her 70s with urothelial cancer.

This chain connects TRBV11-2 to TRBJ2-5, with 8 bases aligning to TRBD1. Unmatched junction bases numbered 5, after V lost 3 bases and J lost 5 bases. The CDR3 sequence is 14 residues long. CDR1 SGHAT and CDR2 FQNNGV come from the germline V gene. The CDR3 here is CASSFAGGGETQYF. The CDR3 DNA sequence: TGTGCCAGCAGCTTCGCAGGGGGCGGGGAGACCCAGTACTTC.

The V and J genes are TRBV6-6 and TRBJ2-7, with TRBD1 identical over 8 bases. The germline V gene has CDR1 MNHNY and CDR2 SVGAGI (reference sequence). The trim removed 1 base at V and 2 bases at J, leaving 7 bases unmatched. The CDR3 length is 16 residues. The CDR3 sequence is CASSYLGTGETYEQYF. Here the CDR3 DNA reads TGTGCCAGCAGTTACTTAGGGACAGGCGAAACCTACGAGCAGTACTTC.

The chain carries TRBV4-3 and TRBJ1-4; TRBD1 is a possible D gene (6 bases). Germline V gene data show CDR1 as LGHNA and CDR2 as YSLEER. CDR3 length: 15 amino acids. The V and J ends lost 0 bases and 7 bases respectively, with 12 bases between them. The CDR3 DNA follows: TGCGCCAGCAGCCAAGAACAGGGAAGGCGTGAAAAACTGTTTTTT. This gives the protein CASSQEQGRREKLFF.

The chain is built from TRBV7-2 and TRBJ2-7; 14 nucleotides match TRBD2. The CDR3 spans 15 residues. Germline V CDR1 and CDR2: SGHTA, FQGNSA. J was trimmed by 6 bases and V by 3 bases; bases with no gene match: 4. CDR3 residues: CASSLTGLAGVEQYF. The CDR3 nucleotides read TGTGCCAGCAGCTTGACGGGACTAGCGGGGGTCGAGCAGTACTTC.

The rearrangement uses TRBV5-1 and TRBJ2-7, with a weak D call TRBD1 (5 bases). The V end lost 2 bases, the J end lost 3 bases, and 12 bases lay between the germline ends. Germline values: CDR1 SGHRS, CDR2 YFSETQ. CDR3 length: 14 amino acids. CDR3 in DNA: TGCGCCAGCAGCTTAGCAGGGTCGGGCTACGAGCAGTACTTC. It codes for CASSLAGSGYEQYF.